This T cell receptor beta chain was captured in a study of blood T cells in healthy people across ages. The authors ran a second PCR of about 6 to 11 cycles using a sample-barcoded 5' primer and a J-beta primer mix. Via MiXCR, TCRdb re-called the 5' RACE reads, giving one row per CDR3 protein. The profile shows 1,500,000 or so distinct CDR3 sequences, 45% to 70% of them singletons. Each donor gave roughly 9.2 milliliters of peripheral blood. V shed 4 bases and J shed 1 base, with 13 bases lying between them. The CDR3 runs 15 residues. The germline V gene encodes CDR1 SGHAT and CDR2 FQNNGV. Material for sequencing was blood. The chain couples TRBV11-2 to TRBJ1-1, with D perhaps matching TRBD1 (6 bases). The TCR comes from a man between 18 and 29 years old in good health. CDR3 coding DNA: TGTGCCAGCAGCTGGAAACAGGGAGGGAACACTGAAGCTTTCTTT. Protein product: CASSWKQGGNTEAFF.